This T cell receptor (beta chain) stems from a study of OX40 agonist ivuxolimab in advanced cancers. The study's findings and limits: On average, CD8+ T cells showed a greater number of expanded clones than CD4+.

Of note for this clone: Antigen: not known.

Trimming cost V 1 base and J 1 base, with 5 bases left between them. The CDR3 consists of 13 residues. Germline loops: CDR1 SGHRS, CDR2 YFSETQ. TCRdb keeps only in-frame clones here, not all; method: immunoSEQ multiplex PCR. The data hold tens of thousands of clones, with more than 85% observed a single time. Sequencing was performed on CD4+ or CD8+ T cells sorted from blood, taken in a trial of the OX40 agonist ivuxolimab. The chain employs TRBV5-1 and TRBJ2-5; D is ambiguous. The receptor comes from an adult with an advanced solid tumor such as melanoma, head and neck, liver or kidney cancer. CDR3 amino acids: CASSLTTQETQYF. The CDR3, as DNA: TGCGCCAGCAGCTTGACGACCCAAGAGACCCAGTACTTC.